This T cell receptor beta chain is from a study of OX40 agonist ivuxolimab in advanced cancers. Study results and limitations: At 0.1 to 3.0 mg/kg, clonal expansion of CD4+ and CD8+ blood T cells had occurred by week 6.

Measured with immunoSEQ multiplex PCR; TCRdb has only the in-frame clones, and not every one. The sample records tens of thousands of clones, 86% being singletons. The CDR3 runs to 13 residues. With 4 bases removed from V and 1 base from J, the gap between germline ends came to 9 bases. CDR1 is GTSNPN and CDR2 is SVGIG in the germline V gene (reference sequence). Points on this clone: Its antigen remains unknown.

The chain uses TRBV30 and TRBJ2-3; D unclear. The origin of this receptor is an adult with an advanced solid tumor such as melanoma, head and neck, liver or kidney cancer. The specimen comprised CD4+ or CD8+ T cells sorted from blood, sampled in a trial of the OX40 agonist ivuxolimab. The CDR3 bases are TGTGCCTGGAAGCGTCGGGGCACAGATACGCAGTATTTT. This sequence encodes CAWKRRGTDTQYF.